This is a list of T cell receptor beta chains from one sample in a study of OX40 agonist ivuxolimab in advanced cancers. Assay: immunoSEQ multiplex PCR; the TCRdb copy retains only in-frame clones and omits some. This table has fewer than 110,000 clones, approximately 90% appearing once. The sequences come from CD4+ or CD8+ T cells sorted from blood, collected in a trial of the OX40 agonist ivuxolimab. These receptors were taken from an adult with an advanced solid tumor such as melanoma, head and neck, liver or kidney cancer. CDR3s include the opening cysteine and the closing phenylalanine or tryptophan. A D gene is named only where the DNA matches it firmly. Expanded clones get a size class; other rows say once, few or many, or leave the size out.

NA	NA	TRBJ1-4	TRBV18	CASSPVQASNEKLFF	TGTGCCAGCTCACCAGTTCAGGCGTCTAATGAAAAACTGTTTTTT
NA	NA	TRBJ1-1	TRBV28	CASSYPLRYTEAFF	TGTGCCAGCAGCTACCCCCTCCGGTACACTGAAGCTTTCTTT
NA	NA	TRBJ1-2	TRBV7-8	CASSFSPGPGRQNYGYTF	TGTGCCAGCAGCTTTTCACCAGGCCCAGGACGGCAGAACTATGGCTACACCTTC
TRBD1	NA	TRBJ2-2	TRBV5-1	CASSLTGQTNTGELFF	TGCGCCAGCAGCTTAACGGGACAGACCAACACCGGGGAGCTGTTTTTT
NA	NA	TRBJ1-5	TRBV6-5	CASSYGLDQPQHF	TGTGCCAGCAGTTACGGCTTAGATCAGCCCCAGCATTTT
NA	NA	TRBJ2-2	TRBV5-1	CASSLEGNTGELFF	TGCGCCAGCAGCTTGGAAGGGAACACCGGGGAGCTGTTTTTT
NA	NA	TRBJ1-2	TRBV19	CASSIGSSRRYTF	TGTGCCAGTAGTATCGGGTCCTCCCGTCGCTACACCTTC
TRBD1	NA	TRBJ1-5	TRBV6-1	CASSQMGQGNQPQHF	TGTGCCAGCAGTCAGATGGGACAGGGTAATCAGCCCCAGCATTTT
NA	NA	TRBJ1-5	TRBV18	CASSPAEQRNQPQHF	TGTGCCAGCTCACCAGCGGAACAGCGGAATCAGCCCCAGCATTTT
TRBD2	NA	TRBJ2-1	TRBV7-2	CASSPAAGDEQFF	TGTGCCAGCAGCCCGGCAGCGGGAGATGAGCAGTTCTTC
NA	NA	TRBJ2-1	TRBV28	CASSLTDTYNEQFF	TGTGCCAGCAGCCTTACGGATACCTACAATGAGCAGTTCTTC
NA	NA	TRBJ1-5	TRBV19	CASSTGGDQPQHF	TGTGCCAGTAGTACGGGGGGGGATCAGCCCCAGCATTTT
NA	NA	TRBJ2-1	TRBV11-2	CASSLVGVYNEQFF	TGTGCCAGCAGCTTAGTGGGGGTATACAATGAGCAGTTCTTC
TRBD2	NA	TRBJ2-1	TRBV9	CASSVTSGRAGERFF	TGTGCCAGCAGCGTTACTAGCGGGAGGGCAGGGGAGCGGTTCTTC
TRBD2	NA	TRBJ2-7	TRBV28	CASSRLAGSSYEQYF	TGTGCCAGCAGCAGACTAGCGGGGAGCTCCTACGAGCAGTACTTC
TRBD1	NA	TRBJ1-5	TRBV6-5	CASSYSTGGSNQPQHF	TGTGCCAGCAGTTACTCGACAGGGGGAAGCAATCAGCCCCAGCATTTT
NA	NA	TRBJ1-4	TRBV10-1	CASTSKVGGKLFF	TGCGCCAGCACATCAAAAGTTGGGGGCAAACTGTTTTTT
NA	NA	TRBJ2-3	TRBV19	CASNKRASTDTQYF	TGTGCCAGTAATAAGCGCGCGAGCACAGATACGCAGTATTTT
TRBD1	NA	TRBJ2-7	TRBV6-1	CASTQGQGSFYEQYF	TGTGCCAGCACCCAGGGACAGGGCTCTTTCTACGAGCAGTACTTC
TRBD1	once	TRBJ2-7	TRBV7-6	CASSLDRDEQYF	TGTGCCAGCAGCTTGGACAGGGACGAGCAGTACTTC
TRBD1	NA	TRBJ2-5	TRBV5-4	CASSSDRVKGETQYF	TGTGCCAGCAGCTCTGACAGGGTGAAGGGGGAGACCCAGTACTTC
NA	NA	TRBJ2-3	TRBV6-6	CASAKGETDTQYF	TGTGCCAGCGCGAAGGGGGAAACAGATACGCAGTATTTT
TRBD1	NA	TRBJ1-1	TRBV5-1	CASSTGQGNTEAFF	TGCGCCAGCAGCACGGGACAGGGTAACACTGAAGCTTTCTTT
NA	NA	TRBJ2-3	TRBV9	CASGEQTSTDTQYF	TGTGCCAGCGGTGAGCAGACCTCCACAGATACGCAGTATTTT
NA	NA	TRBJ2-1	TRBV6-6	CASSSGEQFF	TGTGCCAGCAGTTCGGGAGAGCAGTTCTTC
NA	NA	TRBJ1-2	TRBV19	CATWGRGYGYTF	TGTGCCACCTGGGGCAGAGGGTATGGCTACACCTTC
NA	NA	TRBJ2-7	TRBV7-2	CASSLEPARGRVIYEQYF	TGTGCCAGCAGCTTAGAACCCGCAAGGGGGAGGGTTATCTACGAGCAGTACTTC
NA	NA	TRBJ2-7	TRBV7-3	CASSAISGTEQYF	TGTGCCAGCAGCGCTATCTCAGGGACCGAGCAGTACTTC
TRBD2	few	TRBJ2-3	TRBV7-9	CASSPKTSGSEADTQYF	TGTGCCAGCAGCCCTAAGACTAGCGGGAGTGAGGCAGATACGCAGTATTTT
TRBD1	few	TRBJ1-1	TRBV7-2	CASSLERTGNTEAFF	TGTGCCAGCAGCTTAGAAAGGACAGGGAACACTGAAGCTTTCTTT
TRBD1	NA	TRBJ1-5	TRBV19	CASSEGTGGSQPQHF	TGTGCCAGTAGTGAAGGGACAGGGGGCAGTCAGCCCCAGCATTTT
TRBD1	once	TRBJ2-3	TRBV28	CASSSGQGNTDTQYF	TGTGCCAGCAGTTCCGGACAGGGCAACACAGATACGCAGTATTTT
TRBD2	NA	TRBJ2-3	TRBV27	CASRETSGRAKSADTQYF	TGTGCCAGCAGGGAGACTAGCGGGAGGGCCAAGTCCGCAGATACGCAGTATTTT
NA	NA	TRBJ1-3	TRBV5-5	CASSLVVVSGNTIYF	TGTGCCAGCAGCTTGGTCGTTGTCTCTGGAAACACCATATATTTT
NA	NA	TRBJ1-1	TRBV5-8	CASSLVQPLNTEAFF	TGTGCCAGCAGCTTGGTGCAGCCGTTGAACACTGAAGCTTTCTTT
TRBD1	NA	TRBJ1-1	TRBV6-5	CASSYPGGNTEAFF	TGTGCCAGCAGTTACCCAGGGGGTAACACTGAAGCTTTCTTT
NA	NA	TRBJ1-5	TRBV6-1	CASSDISAPGNQPQHF	TGTGCCAGCAGTGACATCTCTGCTCCGGGCAATCAGCCCCAGCATTTT
NA	NA	TRBJ2-7	TRBV6-5	CASNGQGHGQYF	TGTGCCAGCAACGGGCAGGGCCACGGGCAGTACTTC
NA	NA	TRBJ1-1	TRBV2	CASRRDASRNTEAFF	TGTGCCAGCCGGAGGGACGCATCTAGGAACACTGAAGCTTTCTTT
TRBD2	NA	TRBJ2-3	TRBV15	CATSRGWTSGSGTQYF	TGTGCCACCAGCAGAGGTTGGACTAGCGGGAGCGGTACGCAGTATTTT
NA	NA	TRBJ2-5	TRBV10-3	CAATSRLETQYF	TGTGCCGCGACCAGCCGACTCGAGACCCAGTACTTC
NA	NA	TRBJ2-7	TRBV5-8	CASTRSLTNEQYF	TGTGCCAGCACCAGGTCCCTAACCAACGAGCAGTACTTC
TRBD1	NA	TRBJ1-4	TRBV5-1	CASSPGQGDEKLFF	TGCGCCAGCAGCCCAGGACAGGGTGATGAAAAACTGTTTTTT
TRBD2	NA	TRBJ2-1	TRBV2	CANRQGLAENNEQFF	TGTGCCAACAGACAGGGACTAGCGGAAAACAATGAGCAGTTCTTC
NA	NA	TRBJ1-5	TRBV19	CASSNAGGSNQPQHF	TGTGCCAGTAGTAATGCAGGAGGGAGCAATCAGCCCCAGCATTTT
NA	NA	TRBJ1-3	TRBV9	CASSLGNLGNTIYF	TGTGCCAGCAGCTTAGGGAACCTTGGAAACACCATATATTTT
NA	once	TRBJ1-2	TRBV2	CASSEEGVYGYTF	TGTGCCAGCAGTGAAGAGGGGGTCTATGGCTACACCTTC
NA	NA	TRBJ2-3	TRBV11-3	CASSLDGGTTDTQYF	TGTGCCAGCAGCTTAGATGGGGGGACTACAGATACGCAGTATTTT
NA	NA	TRBJ2-3	TRBV7-7	CASSPEIGGDTQYF	TGTGCTAGCAGCCCTGAGATAGGGGGAGATACGCAGTATTTT